This T cell receptor beta chain was recovered during a study of blood T cells in healthy people across ages. Study results and limitations: Changes in expanded clonotypes were possibly confounded, as the CMV status of donors was unknown.

Then a second PCR, running roughly 7 to 11 cycles, was carried out with a sample-barcoded 5' primer and a J-beta primer mix. Sequencing recovered at least 3 million CDR3-containing paired-end reads from each sample. MiXCR, run by TCRdb on the 5' RACE reads, gives a single entry per CDR3 protein. Of hundreds of thousands of distinct CDR3 sequences in the sample, approximately 43% are singletons; the top ten hold under 25%. Healthy Caucasian individuals from Russia aged about 6 to 90 served as donors. At least 5 micrograms of total RNA were extracted per sample. The sample holds many counts of this clonotype. The antigen remains unidentified. The sequence came from a woman aged 55-75 years in good health. The material sequenced was blood.

The CDR3 loop reads CSAGGGSGETQYF. Written as DNA, the CDR3 is TGCAGTGCTGGAGGGGGCTCCGGGGAGACCCAGTACTTC. The V call is TRBV20-1, the J call TRBJ2-5; TRBD1 is a possible D gene (7 bases). The germline V and J ends were trimmed by 5 bases and 5 bases, with 15 bases remaining between them. The germline CDR1 and CDR2 sequences are DFQATT and SNEGSKA (reference sequence). The CDR3 covers 13 residues.